The clone carrying this T cell receptor beta chain was seen a few times. The assay, immunoSEQ v3.0, was run at survey level. Sequencing efforts were directed toward roughly 35,000-50,000 T-cell genomes per sample. Sequencing was performed with immunoSEQ multiplex PCR; in TCRdb, only in-frame clones are kept and a portion is missing. There are tens of thousands of clones in the sample; 76% occur only once, and approximately 10% lies in the top ten. The junction had 7 bases not matched to a gene; V was cut back by 6 bases and J by 6 bases. The germline V gene encodes CDR1 LNHNV and CDR2 YYDKDF (reference sequence). The CDR3 length is 14 residues. The cryopreserved samples used held 1-10 million PBMC prior to extraction of DNA. These data are taken from a study of long-term antiretroviral therapy in people with HIV.

Sequenced material: unsorted PBMCs, taken 1.1 years before starting antiretroviral therapy. The clonotype was recovered from a woman in her 40s with HIV. The rearrangement joins TRBV15 to TRBJ2-1; 8 bases match TRBD1. The CDR3 reads CATRGGTGLNEQFF. The CDR3, as DNA: TGTGCCACCAGAGGGGGGACAGGTCTCAATGAGCAGTTCTTC.